The entry below gives a single TCR beta chain sequence along with its context. Its antigen remains unknown. The data were taken from a study of cytomegalovirus exposure and HLA in healthy donors. Although they were nominally healthy when sampled, donors likely had unrecorded immune exposures. General study findings and limits: With later analysis, a missense DCLRE1C variant became linked to TCR beta V- and J-gene trimming. Roughly even sequencing depth across donors was the assumption behind the presence/absence analyses.

PCR primers comprised 60 Vbeta and 13 Jbeta primers. Method: immunoSEQ multiplex PCR; TCRdb's copy keeps in-frame clones and lacks some. Among roughly 150,000 clones listed, around 72% were seen once. The CDR3 is made up of 18 amino acids. Losses at the gene ends were 4 bases for V and 3 bases for J; bases not matched to a gene: 13. Germline V gives CDR1 LNHDA, CDR2 SQIVND (reference sequence). V usage is TRBV19 and J usage is TRBJ2-7; 12 bases fit TRBD2. The sequence was obtained from a man between 18 and 35 years old in good health and CMV-seronegative. The sequenced material came from PBMCs. This CDR3 is CASSTAGLAGKVGYEQYF. For the CDR3, the DNA is TGTGCCAGTAGTACCGCGGGACTAGCGGGCAAGGTCGGCTACGAGCAGTACTTC.